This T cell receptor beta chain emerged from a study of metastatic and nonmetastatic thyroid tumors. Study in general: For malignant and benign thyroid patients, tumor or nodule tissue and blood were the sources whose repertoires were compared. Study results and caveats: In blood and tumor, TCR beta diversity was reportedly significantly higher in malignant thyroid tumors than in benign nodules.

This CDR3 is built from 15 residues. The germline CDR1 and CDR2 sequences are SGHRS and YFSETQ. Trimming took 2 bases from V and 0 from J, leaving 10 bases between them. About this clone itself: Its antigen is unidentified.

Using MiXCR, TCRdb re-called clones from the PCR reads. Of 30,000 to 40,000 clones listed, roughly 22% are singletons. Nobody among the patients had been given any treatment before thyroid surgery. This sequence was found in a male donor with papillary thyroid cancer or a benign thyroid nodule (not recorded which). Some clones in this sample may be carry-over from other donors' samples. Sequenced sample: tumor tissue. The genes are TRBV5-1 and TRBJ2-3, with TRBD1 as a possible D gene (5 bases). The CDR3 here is CASSLLRESTDTQYF. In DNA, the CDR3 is TGCGCCAGCAGCTTACTCAGGGAAAGCACAGATACGCAGTATTTT.